These 28 T cell receptor beta chains came from one sample sequenced in a study of T-cell reconstitution after alpha-beta-depleted transplantation in children (dated by TCRdb to 2015 to 2016). The library relied on PCR. Sequencing used an Illumina HiSeq 2500. To normalize quantification of the TCRbeta repertoire, the TCR libraries were built with molecular barcoding that relied on unique molecular identifiers. The raw public reads went through TCRdb reprocessing: fastp at Q25, MiXCR clone calling, in-frame beta chains kept. Each CDR3 protein gets just one entry, which takes the most common genes and DNA from the rows behind it. This sample gives approximately 420,000 distinct CDR3 sequences in total; 11% of them show up just once. Clones ranked in the top ten supply about 5% of the sample. Here the sequenced sample was PBMCs from the stem cell graft donor, taken from the stem cell graft. The receptor set was obtained from a human donor who donated a stem cell graft to a child with acute myeloid leukemia.

This clonotype showed up just a few times. V and J are TRBV7-2 and TRBJ2-1; 7 bases match TRBD2. V lost 1 base to trimming and J lost 0 bases; unmatched junction nucleotides: 3. Germline V gives CDR1 SGHTA, CDR2 FQGNSA. This CDR3 is built from 16 residues. The CDR3 DNA is TGTGCCAGCAGCTTAGAGGCGGGAGACTCCTACAATGAGCAGTTCTTC. It is translated as CASSLEAGDSYNEQFF.

This clonotype was picked up a small number of times. The V call is TRBV20-1, the J call TRBJ1-6; no definite D call. This CDR3 is 15 amino acids long. The germline V and J ends were trimmed by 5 bases and 7 bases, with 18 bases remaining between them. Germline V CDR1 and CDR2: DFQATT, SNEGSKA (reference sequence). CDR3 sequence reads: CSAEEPREGNSPLHF. In DNA, the CDR3 is TGCAGTGCTGAAGAACCAAGGGAGGGAAATTCACCCCTCCACTTT.

This clonotype turned up a few times. The chain joins TRBV12-3 or TRBV12-4 to TRBJ2-2; TRBD1 is a possible D gene (6 bases). This CDR3 comprises 14 residues. V dropped 5 bases and J dropped 5 bases, with 12 bases sitting between them. Here the CDR3 reads CASSPRTATGELFF. The CDR3 region has the DNA TGTGCCAGCAGTCCCAGGACAGCAACCGGGGAGCTGTTTTTT.

The V call is TRBV4-3, the J call TRBJ2-7; 10 nucleotides align to TRBD1. The junction had 12 bases not matched to a gene; V was cut back by 1 base and J by 6 bases. Germline lookup yields CDR1 LGHNA and CDR2 YSLEER. The CDR3 runs to 17 residues. CDR3 sequence reads: CASSQVLGGQGTSEQYF. CDR3 bases: TGCGCCAGCAGCCAAGTCTTGGGGGGACAGGGGACAAGCGAGCAGTACTTC.

The gene calls are TRBV7-9 and TRBJ2-1, with 11 bases matching TRBD1. Per germline, CDR1 SEHNR and CDR2 FQNEAQ (reference sequence). This CDR3 spans 14 amino acids. V shed 5 bases, J shed 12 bases, and the junction held 9 bases outside the gene matches. The CDR3 region has the DNA TGTGCCAGCAGCCGGGGACAGGGGGGACTCGGGCAGTTCTTC. Its translation is CASSRGQGGLGQFF. Filled out from reference TRBV7-9 and TRBJ2-1, the complete variable domain reads DTGVSQNPRHKITKRGQNVTFRCDPISEHNRLYWYRQTLGQGPEFLTYFQNEAQLEKSRLLSDRFSAERPKGSFSTLEIQRTEQGDSAMYLCASSRGQGGLGQFFGPGTRLTVL.

The V gene is TRBV7-2, the J gene TRBJ2-3; D gene unclear. V was shortened by 7 bases and J by 6 bases, with 20 bases between the two germline ends. Looked up from germline, CDR1 is SGHTA and CDR2 is FQGNSA. The CDR3 sequence is 15 residues long. The CDR3 nucleotides are TGTGCCAGCAAACGAATACTCTTAGGATCGGATACGCAGTATTTT. As protein: CASKRILLGSDTQYF.

The chain's CDR3 is CASSEGLVENNEQFF. CDR3 bases: TGCGCCAGCAGCGAGGGACTAGTGGAAAACAATGAGCAGTTCTTC. The chain joins TRBV5-1 to TRBJ2-1, with 8 nucleotides matching TRBD2. The V gene end was trimmed by 4 bases and the J gene end by 5 bases; junction bases not matched to a gene: 8. The V gene's germline CDR1 is SGHRS and CDR2 YFSETQ. This CDR3 is 15 amino acids long.

This clonotype was counted ten times or more. The chain combines TRBV12-3 or TRBV12-4 with TRBJ2-2; 7 bases match TRBD1. J lost 2 bases, V lost 6 bases, and 9 bases had no gene match. The CDR3 has 16 amino acids. Here the CDR3 reads CASSLTGTANTGELFF. CDR3 nucleotides: TGTGCCAGCAGCCTGACCGGGACAGCCAACACCGGGGAGCTGTTTTTT.

The chain links TRBV15 to TRBJ2-2, with D tentatively TRBD1 (6 bases). CDR1 and CDR2 (germline): LNHNV, YYDKDF (reference sequence). Trimming took 6 bases from V and 7 from J, leaving 12 bases between them. The CDR3 consists of 13 residues. CDR3 residues: CATSHEGVGELFF. CDR3 in DNA: TGTGCCACCAGTCACGAGGGGGTCGGGGAGCTGTTTTTT.

The rearrangement links TRBV15 to TRBJ2-1; the match to TRBD2 covers 8 bases. The germline gives CDR1 LNHNV, CDR2 YYDKDF (reference sequence). CDR3 size: 16 residues. The V gene end was trimmed by 0 bases and the J gene end by 2 bases; junction bases not matched to a gene: 3. The CDR3 DNA is TGTGCCACCAGCAGAGAAGGTAGCGGGGCCTACAATGAGCAGTTCTTC. Protein: CATSREGSGAYNEQFF.

This clonotype was observed a few times. The rearrangement links TRBV7-9 to TRBJ2-2; the D is unclear. The germline CDR1 and CDR2 sequences are SEHNR and FQNEAQ (reference sequence). The CDR3 has 14 amino acids. Trimming removed 5 bases at V and 4 bases at J, with 11 bases between. In DNA, the CDR3 is TGTGCCAGCAGCGACTTCCAAGTCACCGGGGAGCTGTTTTTT. It specifies CASSDFQVTGELFF.

This clonotype was detected a few times. CDR3 region: CASSLGEPEGEQYF. DNA of the CDR3: TGCGCCAGCAGCTTGGGGGAACCCGAGGGGGAGCAGTACTTC. The chain combines TRBV5-1 with TRBJ2-7, with D possibly being TRBD1 or TRBD2 (5 bases each). CDR1 is SGHRS, CDR2 YFSETQ, per germline. This CDR3 contains 14 residues. Trimming took off 0 bases at V and 7 bases at J, with 14 bases between the two ends.

In DNA, the CDR3 is TGTGCCAGCAGTTACCGACTTAAGACAGACGCTGACCACGAGCAGTACGTC. This sequence encodes CASSYRLKTDADHEQYV. The chain carries TRBV6-5 and TRBJ2-7, with a tentative D call TRBD1 (5 bases). This CDR3 is 17 amino acids long. V was shortened by 2 bases and J by 5 bases, with 22 bases between the two germline ends. The germline V gene has CDR1 MNHEY and CDR2 SVGAGI.

Of note for this clonotype: A much larger clone is a single base away; this may be a read error. In DNA form, the CDR3 reads TGTGCCAGCAGCCTTGGGCGGACTCGAAACACCATATATTTT. It codes for CASSLGRTRNTIYF. The chain uses TRBV5-6 and TRBJ1-3, with unresolved D. Trimming took off 4 bases at V and 5 bases at J, with 13 bases between the two ends. The CDR3 has 14 residues. Germline values: CDR1 SGHDT, CDR2 YYEEEE.

This clonotype was counted a few times. The chain is built from TRBV20-1 and TRBJ1-4, with 7 nucleotides matching TRBD1. The CDR3 extends over 14 amino acids. The V and J ends lost 0 bases and 8 bases, in that order; junction bases with no gene match: 6. Germline assignment: CDR1 DFQATT and CDR2 SNEGSKA (reference sequence). CDR3 amino acids: CSAREGQAREKLFF. CDR3 DNA: TGCAGTGCTAGAGAAGGACAGGCTCGGGAAAAACTGTTTTTT.

The rearrangement joins TRBV5-6 to TRBJ1-4; 7 bases align to TRBD1. This CDR3 has 15 amino acids. The V gene's germline CDR1 is SGHDT and CDR2 YYEEEE. After removal of 4 bases from V and 10 bases from J, the junction contained 13 bases not matched to a gene. The CDR3 here is CASSLFDREGGKLFF. The CDR3 nucleotides are TGTGCCAGCAGCCTCTTCGACAGGGAAGGAGGAAAACTGTTTTTT.

The rearrangement uses TRBV7-2 and TRBJ2-2; 10 bases line up with TRBD2. Germline lookup yields CDR1 SGHTA and CDR2 FQGNSA. This CDR3 is 17 amino acids long. Unmatched junction bases numbered 8, after V lost 1 base and J lost 6 bases. The CDR3 loop reads CASSLGLASGSPGELFF. The DNA of the CDR3 is TGTGCCAGCAGCTTAGGGTTGGCTAGCGGGAGTCCCGGGGAGCTGTTTTTT.

Only a few counts were recorded for this clonotype. This rearrangement joins TRBV6-5 to TRBJ1-5; D unclear. V lost 2 bases and J lost 6, with 14 bases in between. The CDR3 sequence is 15 residues long. Germline V gives CDR1 MNHEY, CDR2 SVGAGI. DNA of the CDR3: TGTGCCAGCAGTTACCGTGTCGGGCTGCCTCAGCCCCAGCATTTT. Its translation: CASSYRVGLPQPQHF.

The CDR3 DNA is TGTGCCAGCAGCTTATTTCCTAGCGGGATGGAGAGCGATGAGCAGTTCTTC. Its protein is CASSLFPSGMESDEQFF. This chain uses TRBV7-3 with TRBJ2-1, with 9 nucleotides matching TRBD2. V lost 2 bases and J lost 8; bases outside the gene matches: 13. Per the germline V gene, CDR1 is SGHTA and CDR2 is FQGTGA. The CDR3 spans 17 residues.

The chain carries TRBV20-1 and TRBJ2-7; D tentatively fits TRBD1 or TRBD2 (7 bases each). Germline CDR1 reads DFQATT; CDR2 reads SNEGSKA (reference sequence). V lost 6 bases to trimming and J lost 6 bases, with 24 bases between them. CDR3 length equals 15 residues. CDR3 region: CSASGGTAGFSEQYF. The CDR3 DNA follows: TGCAGTGCGTCGGGTGGGACAGCGGGATTTTCCGAGCAGTACTTC.

The chain carries TRBV5-1 and TRBJ1-4, with TRBD1 matching 7 bases. With V trimmed by 4 bases and J by 10 bases, 7 bases remained unmatched. The CDR3 sequence is 13 residues long. In germline, CDR1 is SGHRS, CDR2 YFSETQ. CDR3 nucleotides: TGCGCCAGCAGCGGAACAGGGGACCGAAAACTGTTTTTT. Translating it yields CASSGTGDRKLFF.

The CDR3 here is CASVSAVEKLFF. The CDR3 coding sequence is TGTGCCAGCGTATCGGCGGTTGAAAAACTGTTTTTT. The chain is built from TRBV2 and TRBJ1-4; D unclear. Trimming left V 8 bases short and J 7 bases short, with 11 bases between. CDR1 and CDR2 (germline): SNHLY, FYNNEI. The CDR3 has 12 amino acids.

The CDR3: CASSLVGVYNEQFF. CDR3 nucleotide sequence: TGCGCCAGCAGCCTGGTGGGCGTCTACAATGAGCAGTTCTTC. The chain links TRBV5-1 to TRBJ2-1; no reliable D call. Germline-derived CDR1 and CDR2 are SGHRS and YFSETQ. This CDR3 has 14 residues. The V end was cut by 4 bases, the J end by 3 bases, with 11 bases between.

This clonotype has a handful of counts. The chain couples TRBV20-1 to TRBJ1-2; no reliable D call. Germline lookup yields CDR1 DFQATT and CDR2 SNEGSKA (reference sequence). The CDR3 has 12 residues. V was pared by 3 bases and J by 5 bases, with 10 bases between. The CDR3 DNA sequence: TGCAGTGCTAGTGTGGAGGGTTATGGCTACACCTTC. As protein: CSASVEGYGYTF.

This chain links TRBV5-5 with TRBJ2-5; the match to TRBD2 covers 9 bases. The germline V gene has CDR1 SGHKS and CDR2 YYEKEE (reference sequence). This CDR3 spans 16 amino acids. V trimming: 2 bases; J trimming: 2 bases; junction bases outside the gene matches: 7. The DNA for the CDR3 is TGTGCCAGCAGCTTCGTGGGGGCGGGGGGGCAAGAGACCCAGTACTTC. Protein product: CASSFVGAGGQETQYF.

This sequence joins TRBV6-5 and TRBJ2-7, with TRBD2 matching 11 bases. CDR1 MNHEY and CDR2 SVGAGI come from the germline V gene. The CDR3 covers 16 residues. V dropped 0 bases and J dropped 1; count of bases not matched to a gene: 2. The CDR3 reads CASSYSRLAGSYEQYF. In DNA, the CDR3 is TGTGCCAGCAGTTACTCTCGACTAGCGGGATCCTACGAGCAGTACTTC.

There are many counts of this clonotype. The chain combines TRBV20-1 with TRBJ2-3; a possible D gene is TRBD1 (5 bases). The germline CDR1 and CDR2 sequences are DFQATT and SNEGSKA (reference sequence). V was cut by 1 base and J by 2 bases, with 10 bases left in between. CDR3 length: 14 amino acids. The CDR3 here is CSARGQGATDTQYF. For the CDR3, the DNA is TGCAGTGCTAGAGGCCAGGGTGCCACAGATACGCAGTATTTT.

This clonotype was observed a few times. This rearrangement joins TRBV18 to TRBJ1-2, with TRBD1 matching over 7 bases. Germline V gene data show CDR1 as KGHSH and CDR2 as LQKENI. V was pared by 0 bases and J by 4 bases, with 2 bases of the junction left unmatched. This CDR3 is 14 amino acids long. CDR3 nucleotide sequence: TGTGCCAGCTCACCACCGCCAGGGGGCTATGGCTACACCTTC. Encoded protein: CASSPPPGGYGYTF.